Listed here are 2 T cell receptor beta chains from one sample, sequenced in a study of OX40 agonist ivuxolimab in advanced cancers. Produced via immunoSEQ multiplex PCR; TCRdb's table is partial and in-frame only. Among 86,000 or so clones listed, around nine tenths were seen once. This sample comprised CD4+ or CD8+ T cells sorted from blood, obtained in a trial of the OX40 agonist ivuxolimab. Source of these receptors: an adult with an advanced solid tumor such as melanoma, head and neck, liver or kidney cancer.

The rearrangement uses TRBV14 and TRBJ1-2, with D perhaps TRBD1 (6 bases). CDR3 size: 17 residues. Germline V lookup: CDR1 SGHDN, CDR2 FVKESK. The ends were cut back, 2 bases at V and 8 bases at J, with 24 bases in the middle. CDR3 sequence reads: CASSQTYSFPGQEGYTF. As DNA, the CDR3 is TGTGCCAGCAGCCAAACCTACTCTTTTCCGGGACAAGAAGGCTACACCTTC.

This clone was observed a single time. The chain recombines TRBV27 with TRBJ1-1, with D uncertain. The CDR3 has 14 amino acids. Germline lookup yields CDR1 MNHEY and CDR2 SMNVEV (reference sequence). Trimming left V 6 bases short and J 5 bases short, with 16 bases between. The CDR3 DNA reads as TGTGCCAGCAGGCTTGAATTGGGGTCGACTGAAGCTTTCTTT. It encodes CASRLELGSTEAFF.